The rows below give T cell receptor beta chains drawn from one sample of a study of response to subunit inactivated influenza vaccine. TCRdb fed the RT-PCR reads into MiXCR, producing one record per CDR3 protein. The sample consists of hundreds of thousands of distinct CDR3 sequences, 15% to 19% of them appearing once. Source: PBMCs from blood, taken about 13 days after vaccination. These TCRs come from a man aged 50 to 60 who received an inactivated influenza vaccine. Each CDR3 is given with its conserved first and last residue. The D gene is left open where the match is weak. Where a row states a size, it is once, few, many or the class of an expanded clone; other rows omit it.

D	size	V	J	DNA	CDR3
TRBD1	.	TRBV10-3	TRBJ2-7	TGTGCCATCAGTGAAAGAAGAGGGGGCCACGAGCAGTACTTC	CAISERRGGHEQYF
.	.	TRBV6-4	TRBJ1-1	TGTGCCAGCAGTTTTTCGGTGGGAGAGAGAGCTTTCTTT	CASSFSVGERAFF
.	.	TRBV6-1	TRBJ2-5	TGTGCCAGCAGTGAAGGAGTAGTCCGCCGGGAAGAGACCCAGTACTTC	CASSEGVVRREETQYF
TRBD2	few	TRBV12-3/TRBV12-4	TRBJ2-5	TGTGCCAGCAGCCGTAGCGGGATGTACCAAGAGACCCAGTACTTC	CASSRSGMYQETQYF
.	few	TRBV6-2/TRBV6-3	TRBJ2-6	TGTGCCAGCAGTTACCCTGGGACCGGGGCCAACGTCCTGACTTTC	CASSYPGTGANVLTF
.	few	TRBV6-5	TRBJ1-2	TGTGCCAGCGTGGGGTTTGGTGGCTACACCTTC	CASVGFGGYTF
.	few	TRBV7-9	TRBJ2-7	TGTGCCAGCAGCCCAACCGGGACACTCTCCTACGAGCAGTACTTC	CASSPTGTLSYEQYF
.	.	TRBV12-3/TRBV12-4	TRBJ2-3	TGTGCCAGCAGTTTTGGGGCGCAGTATTTT	CASSFGAQYF
TRBD1	many	TRBV4-1	TRBJ1-2	TGCGCCAGCAGCTACTCGACAGGGAACTATGGCTACACCTTC	CASSYSTGNYGYTF
.	.	TRBV7-9	TRBJ2-1	TGTGCCAGCAGCTTAGGAGGGAGACGGAATGAGCAGTTCTTC	CASSLGGRRNEQFF
.	few	TRBV20-1	TRBJ2-3	TGCAGTGCTAATCGGGGGGCCAGCACAGATACGCAGTATTTT	CSANRGASTDTQYF
.	few	TRBV12-3/TRBV12-4	TRBJ1-1	TGTGCCAGCAGAAGACAGATGAACACTGAAGCTTTCTTT	CASRRQMNTEAFF
.	many	TRBV28	TRBJ2-1	TGTGCCAGCAGGAGTTTCTCCTACAATGAGCAGTTCTTC	CASRSFSYNEQFF
TRBD1	.	TRBV28	TRBJ1-4	TGTGCCAGCAGACCCAGGGGGGGCCGAACTAATGAAAAACTGTTTTTT	CASRPRGGRTNEKLFF
.	.	TRBV3-1	TRBJ1-6	TGTGCCAGCAGCCAAGATACCGGGGATAATTCACCCCTCCACTTT	CASSQDTGDNSPLHF
.	.	TRBV3-1	TRBJ1-2	TGTGCCAGCAGCCAATCAGGGGAATATGGCTACACCTTC	CASSQSGEYGYTF
.	.	TRBV5-5	TRBJ2-4	TGTGCCAGCAGCTTCCAACACGGCCCCTTAGCCAAAAACATTCAGTACTTC	CASSFQHGPLAKNIQYF
.	few	TRBV29-1	TRBJ2-1	TGCAGCGCCGATTACTCCAATGAGCAGTTCTTC	CSADYSNEQFF
.	.	TRBV25-1	TRBJ2-5	TGTGCCAGCAGTGAATTAGGGGTGGTCACAGACCAAGAGACCCAGTACTTC	CASSELGVVTDQETQYF
TRBD2	few	TRBV12-3/TRBV12-4	TRBJ2-1	TGTGCCAGCAGTACTAGCGGGAGGGTCGATGAGCAGTTCTTC	CASSTSGRVDEQFF
.	many	TRBV10-1	TRBJ2-2	TGCGCCAGCAGTGAGTCCTACACCGGGGAGCTGTTTTTT	CASSESYTGELFF
.	many	TRBV5-1	TRBJ2-1	TGCGCCAGCAGCTTGGAAGGACAACCCTACAATGAGCAGTTCTTC	CASSLEGQPYNEQFF
TRBD2	few	TRBV4-1	TRBJ2-7	TGCGCCAGCAGCCCCGGACTAGCGGACTACGAGCAGTACTTC	CASSPGLADYEQYF
TRBD1	.	TRBV6-5	TRBJ2-5	TGTGCCAGCAGCTTAGGACAGGGGGACGTAGGGACCCAGTACTTC	CASSLGQGDVGTQYF
.	.	TRBV12-3/TRBV12-4	TRBJ2-2	TGTGCCAGCAGTCCTGGGCCTTCGAACACCGGGGAGCTGTTTTTT	CASSPGPSNTGELFF
.	.	TRBV20-1	TRBJ2-7	TGCAGTCTAGCCTACGAGCAGTACTTC	CSLAYEQYF
TRBD1	few	TRBV29-1	TRBJ1-5	TGCAGCGCTTGGGGGGGACAGCACAATCAGCCCCAGCATTTT	CSAWGGQHNQPQHF
TRBD1	.	TRBV10-3	TRBJ1-6	TGTGCCATCAGCCCGGGACAGGACTCATCACCCCTCCACTTT	CAISPGQDSSPLHF
.	.	TRBV5-1	TRBJ2-7	TGCGCCAGCAGCTGGGGACGGAGCAACGAGCAGTACTTC	CASSWGRSNEQYF
.	many	TRBV11-2	TRBJ2-5	TGTGCCAGCAGTAAATACCCGGGACGGACGTACCAAGAGACCCAGTACTTC	CASSKYPGRTYQETQYF
TRBD2	.	TRBV20-1	TRBJ2-7	TGCAGTGCTAGAGATCGGACTAGCGGGGGTAGATTCGAGCAGTACTTC	CSARDRTSGGRFEQYF
.	.	TRBV2	TRBJ2-1	TGTGCCAGCAACGGGTTCGGAGGAGAGCAGTTCTTC	CASNGFGGEQFF
TRBD1	.	TRBV18	TRBJ1-6	TGTGCCAGCTCACCAGGACAGGCGGACCCACCCCTCCACTTT	CASSPGQADPPLHF
.	.	TRBV25-1	TRBJ2-3	TGTGCCAGCAGAGCAGCCGGGACCAGGGGCGATACGCAGTATTTT	CASRAAGTRGDTQYF
.	many	TRBV5-1	TRBJ2-7	TGCGCCAGCAGCCCTCATGGGTTCGGGGAGCAGTACTTC	CASSPHGFGEQYF
.	few	TRBV14	TRBJ1-5	TGTGCCAGCAGCCAAAGGGAGGGGTATAGCAATCAGCCCCAGCATTTT	CASSQREGYSNQPQHF
TRBD1	many	TRBV18	TRBJ2-7	TGTGCCAGCTCACCACGGTCCCCAGGGGGTTCCTACGAGCAGTACTTC	CASSPRSPGGSYEQYF
TRBD1	many	TRBV18	TRBJ2-7	TGTGCCAGCTCTCCTGAGGGGCGGACAGGGACCTACGAGCAGTACTTC	CASSPEGRTGTYEQYF
.	.	TRBV19	TRBJ1-1	TGTGCCAGTAGTCGGCTCGGGGGGGAGACTGAAGCTTTCTTT	CASSRLGGETEAFF
TRBD2	.	TRBV28	TRBJ2-1	TGTGCCAGCACCTTAACCGGGACTAGTGAGCAGTTCTTC	CASTLTGTSEQFF
.	.	TRBV20-1	TRBJ2-7	TGCAGCGTCGGTCGTCCACTGTACGAGCAGTACTTC	CSVGRPLYEQYF
TRBD2	few	TRBV4-3	TRBJ2-2	TGCGCCAGCAGCCAAGATACCAGCGGGGGGTACACCGGGGAGCTGTTTTTT	CASSQDTSGGYTGELFF
TRBD2	.	TRBV7-9	TRBJ2-1	TGTGCCAGCAGCTTCCCTACCGGGACTAGGGTCTCGGCACAGTTCTTC	CASSFPTGTRVSAQFF
.	.	TRBV18	TRBJ1-4	TGTGCCAGCTCACACGGGACGGATGAAAAACTGTTTTTT	CASSHGTDEKLFF
.	many	TRBV20-1	TRBJ1-5	TGCAGTGCTAGAGTTGGCCGGGCGGATCAGCCCCAGCATTTT	CSARVGRADQPQHF
.	few	TRBV20-1	TRBJ2-5	TGCAGTGTCTCCCGGCCGGACCAAGAGACCCAGTACTTC	CSVSRPDQETQYF
TRBD2	many	TRBV5-1	TRBJ2-3	TGCGCCAGCAGCTCAACCTCCGGGACTAGCGGGGATACGCAGTATTTT	CASSSTSGTSGDTQYF
TRBD2	.	TRBV27	TRBJ2-1	TGTGCCAGCAGCCCCGGGGTAGCGGGGTTCAATGAGCAGTTCTTC	CASSPGVAGFNEQFF
TRBD1	.	TRBV6-5	TRBJ1-2	TGTGCCAGCAGTTACTTAAGGGGGCTGGATGGCTACACCTTC	CASSYLRGLDGYTF
TRBD1	few	TRBV6-2/TRBV6-3	TRBJ2-7	TGTGCCAGCAGCCACAGGGGGGATTACTACGAGCAGTACTTC	CASSHRGDYYEQYF
.	.	TRBV29-1	TRBJ2-5	TGCAGCGTTGGCCGAAAGGCCCAAGAGACCCAGTACTTC	CSVGRKAQETQYF
.	many	TRBV29-1	TRBJ2-3	TGCAGCGTTTTCCCCGGGGATACGCAGTATTTT	CSVFPGDTQYF
TRBD2	few	TRBV28	TRBJ2-7	TGTGCCAGCAGTCGCAGGACTAGCGGGAGAACGCCCTACGAGCAGTACTTC	CASSRRTSGRTPYEQYF
.	.	TRBV10-2	TRBJ2-3	TGCGCCAGCAGTGAGCCCCGAACCACAGATACGCAGTATTTT	CASSEPRTTDTQYF
.	few	TRBV29-1	TRBJ1-1	TGCAGCGGGCAGTTACAGGGAATCACTGAAGCTTTCTTT	CSGQLQGITEAFF
.	many	TRBV3-1	TRBJ2-3	TGTGCCAGCAGCGTTCGTGGGCGACCAGATACGCAGTATTTT	CASSVRGRPDTQYF
.	.	TRBV12-3/TRBV12-4	TRBJ2-3	TGTGCCAGCAGCCTAGGGGGGGAGTTCACAGATACGCAGTATTTT	CASSLGGEFTDTQYF
.	.	TRBV30	TRBJ1-1	TGTGCCTGGAGGTTAAGCCTGAACACTGAAGCTTTCTTT	CAWRLSLNTEAFF
.	.	TRBV13	TRBJ2-2	TGTGCCAGCAGCCTCCAACACGGTCGTGGGGGTTTGTACACCGGGGAGCTGTTTTTT	CASSLQHGRGGLYTGELFF
.	.	TRBV6-2/TRBV6-3	TRBJ2-2	TGTGCCAGCAGTTACGAACAGATCACCGGGGAGCTGTTTTTT	CASSYEQITGELFF